This T cell receptor (beta chain) was found in a study of post-analysis software for immune sequencing data (dated by TCRdb to the mid-2010s). Context from the whole study: Recorded disease courses included relapsing-remitting, secondary progressive and progressive-relapsing multiple sclerosis, with some patients lacking subtype annotation. Patient repertoires were compared against around twelve previously published healthy control repertoires from donors aged about 6 to 26 years. A subset of samples was prepared in parallel using single-end sample barcoding, then pooled and co-amplified after Illumina adapter ligation.

The method behind the library was PCR. The sequencing machine was an Illumina HiSeq 2500. To reduce PCR and sequencing biases, unique molecular identifiers were incorporated into the TCR beta cDNA libraries. Per 1 to 10 million input T cells, roughly 0.5 million cDNA molecules were obtained, such that each molecule approximated one T cell. The same protocol used for the earlier healthy control dataset was applied to prepare and sequence the patient libraries. Within a given batch, samples were prepared together, multiplexed and sequenced on the same HiSeq lane. Under the source paper's analysis protocol: MIGEC handled the raw barcoded reads, throwing out single-read molecular identifier groups before consensus assembly and CDR3 extraction. Clonotype tables were post-analysed with VDJtools, and diversity was normalized by down-sampling all datasets to the smallest sample size. In repertoire overlap clustering, CDR3 amino acid sequences, but not nucleotide sequences, were matched to correct batch-related cross-sample contamination. TCRdb reprocessed the public reads (quality trimming at Q25 with fastp, clone calling with MiXCR) and kept in-frame beta chains. Each entry merges the rows of one CDR3 protein and shows their most common DNA and genes. The V and J calls and clone size come from TCRdb's table, not from the authors' own analysis. This sample holds 450,000 to 650,000 distinct CDR3 sequences; about 40% were observed only once. The ten largest clones represent 1.5% to 2% of the sample.

What the authors observed across the whole study: The control group was slightly older than the multiple sclerosis patient group. Roughly 5 TRBV segments, including TRBV5-6, TRBV5-1 and TRBV20-1, were significantly more frequent in patients than controls. Significantly lower normalized Chao1 diversity was found in multiple sclerosis patients than in controls, suggesting substantial peripheral T-cell clonal expansion. When samples were clustered directly using the F measure, samples prepared in the same batch co-clustered strongly, which prompted a batch-effect correction.

The CDR3, from cysteine to phenylalanine, totals 14 residues. Only CDR3 DNA is held: 42 bases, read in frame from base 1. V drops 0 bases and J drops 6 bases, leaving 10 bases in between. The germline V gene provides CDR1 MGHRA and CDR2 YSYEKL. The sample holds a few counts of this clonotype. Which antigen it targets is not known. No base qualities exist here, and no much larger clone lies one base off it. To demonstrate the VDJtools post-analysis software, the study profiled TCR beta repertoires from the peripheral blood of about a dozen young patients with multiple sclerosis. The multiple sclerosis patients were children and adolescents between roughly 6 and 16 years of age.

The rearranged chain carries TRBV4-1 and TRBJ2-3; the D gene is perhaps TRBD1, on 5 matching bases. This clonotype originated in a girl aged 5 to 17 with multiple sclerosis. Sequences were obtained from blood. The CDR3 region has the sequence CASSQDQGRDTQYF. The DNA sequence reads TGCGCCAGCAGCCAAGACCAGGGCCGGGATACGCAGTATTTT.